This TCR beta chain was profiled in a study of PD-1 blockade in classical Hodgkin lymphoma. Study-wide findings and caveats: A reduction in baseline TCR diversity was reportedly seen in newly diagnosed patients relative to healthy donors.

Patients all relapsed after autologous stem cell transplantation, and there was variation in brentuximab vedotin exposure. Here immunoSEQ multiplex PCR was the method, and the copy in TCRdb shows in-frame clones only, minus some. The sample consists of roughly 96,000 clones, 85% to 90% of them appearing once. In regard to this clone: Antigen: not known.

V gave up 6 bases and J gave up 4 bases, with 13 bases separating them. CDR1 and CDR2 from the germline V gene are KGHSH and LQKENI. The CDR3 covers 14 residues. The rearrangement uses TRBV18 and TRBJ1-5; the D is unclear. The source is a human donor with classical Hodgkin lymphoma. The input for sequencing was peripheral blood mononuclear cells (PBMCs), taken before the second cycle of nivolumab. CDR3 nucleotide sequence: TGTGCCAGCTCGGATTCACTGGGGAATCAGCCCCAGCATTTT. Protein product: CASSDSLGNQPQHF.